Sequencing of this T cell receptor (beta chain) was carried out in a study of T cells after yellow fever vaccination. Study observations and caveats: A large majority of primary-vaccination clones showed up again after the booster (approximately 95% CD4, roughly 91% CD8). CD4 and CD8 compartments shared a small share of clonotypes, likely from convergent recombination.

Germline CDR1 and CDR2: MGHRA and YSYEKL. V shed 4 bases and J shed 2 bases, with 11 bases lying between them. The CDR3 contains 14 residues. This clonotype was recorded a few times. The target antigen is unknown. Template switching by 5'RACE produced TCR cDNA, adding a universal primer site and UMIs. MiXCR, applied by TCRdb to the 5' RACE reads, yields one record per CDR3 protein. The table lists a few hundred thousand distinct CDR3 sequences, around 3.9% of them singletons. The TCR comes from a man between 18 and 29 years old who received the YFV17D yellow fever vaccine. This specimen was PBMCs, taken 5 days after the yellow fever booster vaccination. The chain combines TRBV4-1 with TRBJ1-2; perhaps TRBD1 as D (6 bases). CDR3 coding DNA: TGCGCCAGCAGCCGGCCCCAGGGGAACTATGGCTACACCTTC. Translated, it gives CASSRPQGNYGYTF.